This TCR beta chain is from a study of cytomegalovirus exposure and HLA in healthy donors. Study-wide results and caveats: There were under 200 TCR beta chains listed as cytomegalovirus-associated. Later analysis associated a missense DCLRE1C variant with TCR beta V- and J-gene trimming.

In the case of this clone: Its antigen is not known.

CDR3 length equals 14 residues. V lost 2 bases to trimming and J lost 4 bases; unmatched junction nucleotides: 4. The germline CDR1 and CDR2 sequences are GTSNPN and SVGIG (reference sequence). Primers included in the PCR were 60 Vbeta and 13 Jbeta primers. The assay was immunoSEQ multiplex PCR, and TCRdb's table has in-frame clones only and misses some. The table records 90,000 to 150,000 clones, approximately 69% of them present only once. Sequencing used PBMCs. The sequence derives from a woman between 45 and 65 years old in good health and CMV-seropositive. The chain links TRBV30 to TRBJ2-5; TRBD1 aligns across 10 bases. As DNA, the CDR3 is TGTGCCTGGAGTCGACAGGGGGCGGGAGAGACCCAGTACTTC. Its protein product is CAWSRQGAGETQYF.